Shown below are 4 T cell receptor beta chains from a single sample sequenced in a study of blood T cell repertoires in COVID-19. Profiling relied on immunoSEQ multiplex PCR, and the TCRdb table lists in-frame clones only, not all of them. The sample comprises approximately 400,000 clones, 70% to 90% of which are singletons, and more than 1% rests with the top ten. The source material was peripheral blood. All receptors derive from a man aged 40-49 years with acute or convalescent COVID-19.

This clone was counted between two and nine times. The chain couples TRBV4-3 to TRBJ2-3; weak D call: TRBD2 (6 bases). The CDR3 is 22 residues long. The germline V gene has CDR1 LGHNA and CDR2 YSLEER. V was cut by 4 bases and J by 0 bases, with 32 bases left in between. In DNA form, the CDR3 reads TGCGCCAGCAGCCGAGCGGAGGGGCGTTCCCGTATCCCTTTCGTTAGCACAGATACGCAGTATTTT. It is translated as CASSRAEGRSRIPFVSTDTQYF.

The genes are TRBV4-2 and TRBJ2-1; 7 bases agree with TRBD2. V was pared by 1 base and J by 4 bases, with 10 bases of the junction left unmatched. The CDR3 is made up of 17 amino acids. Germline loops: CDR1 LGHNA, CDR2 YNFKEQ. CDR3 nucleotides: TGTGCCAGCAGCCAAGTTCAAGGAAGCGGGGAGTACAATGAGCAGTTCTTC. Protein: CASSQVQGSGEYNEQFF.

This clone was counted once. The chain combines TRBV12-3 or TRBV12-4 with TRBJ1-5; no reliable D call. V lost 4 bases, J lost 5 bases, and 9 bases lay in between. This CDR3 has 13 residues. The CDR3 region is CASSSSSDQPQHF. The CDR3 DNA reads as TGTGCCAGCAGTTCCTCCAGCGATCAGCCCCAGCATTTT.

The J gene is TRBJ1-1, the V gene TRBV2; D gene ambiguous. Germline V gene data show CDR1 as SNHLY and CDR2 as FYNNEI. This CDR3 spans 14 amino acids. V was cut by 5 bases and J by 0 bases, with 10 bases left in between. CDR3 nucleotides: TGTGCCAGCAGTTCCCAGGATATGAACACTGAAGCTTTCTTT. Translating gives CASSSQDMNTEAFF.